What follows are 27 T cell receptor beta chains derived from one specimen sequenced in a study of molecular identifiers for immune sequencing clone quantification. TCRdb called the PCR reads again in MiXCR, with one record for every CDR3 protein. Of around 320,000 distinct CDR3 sequences in the sample, roughly a quarter are singletons; the top ten hold 0.65% to 0.95%. Sequencing input: naive CD8+ T cells from blood, with Jurkat cell RNA spiked in. The subset here: FACS-sorted CD8+CD4-CCR7+CD45RA+ naive T cells. Receptor source: a human donor in good health. Some libraries in this study had Jurkat cell RNA spiked in.

Note on this clonotype: This may come from a read error, since a much larger clone is one base off. The chain joins TRBV5-1 to TRBJ1-1; D gene uncertain. Germline V gene lookup returns CDR1 SGHRS and CDR2 YFSETQ. CDR3 length equals 14 residues. The CDR3, as DNA: TGCGCCAGCACAGCTTTGACCGGCGACACTAAAGCTTTCTTT. Encoded protein: CASTALTGDTKAFF.

This clonotype appeared a few times. One base away lies a much larger clone, so this may be a sequencing read error. The rearrangement joins TRBV5-1 to TRBJ1-1, with no clear D. The CDR3 totals 13 residues. V shed 4 bases and J shed 3 bases, with 10 bases lying between them. Germline-derived CDR1 and CDR2 are SGHRS and YFSETQ. Written as DNA, the CDR3 is TGCGCCAGCAGCAGCCGAATGCACACTGAAGCTTTCTTT. It is translated as CASSSRMHTEAFF. The variable domain in full, with the rest retrieved from reference TRBV5-1 and TRBJ1-1, is KAGVTQTPRYLIKTRGQQVTLSCSPISGHRSVSWYQQTPGQGLQFLFEYFSETQRNKGNFPGRFSGRQFSNSRSEMNVSTLELGDSALYLCASSSRMHTEAFFGQGTRLTVV.

This clonotype has just a few counts. The rearrangement joins TRBV6-5 to TRBJ2-1, with 9 bases matching TRBD2. The J segment lost 7 bases and the V segment lost 0 bases, leaving 7 bases of the junction unmatched. Per germline, CDR1 MNHEY and CDR2 SVGAGI. The CDR3 loop spans 16 amino acids. The CDR3 spells CASSYSGGRAVNEQFF. In DNA, the CDR3 is TGTGCCAGCAGTTACTCTGGCGGGAGGGCCGTAAATGAGCAGTTCTTC.

As to this clonotype: A much larger clone differs by one base, so this may be a read error. The rearrangement links TRBV19 to TRBJ2-1; TRBD2 matches 12 bases. The germline V gene has CDR1 LNHDA and CDR2 SQIVND (reference sequence). This CDR3 is 15 amino acids long. The CDR3 nucleotides are TGTGCCAATAGTACGGGACTAGCGGGTTACAATGAGCAGTTCTTC. Residues: CANSTGLAGYNEQFF. Looking up the rest from reference TRBV19 and TRBJ2-1 gives the full variable domain: DGGITQSPKYLFRKEGQNVTLSCEQNLNHDAMYWYRQDPGQGLRLIYYSQIVNDFQKGDIAEGYSVSREKKESFPLTVTSAQKNPTAFYLCANSTGLAGYNEQFFGPGTRLTVL.

This clonotype occurred a few times. V gene TRBV7-6 combines with J gene TRBJ2-3; possibly TRBD1 for D (5 bases). The CDR3 is 17 amino acids. The germline V and J ends were trimmed by 5 bases and 1 base, with 19 bases remaining between them. CDR1 and CDR2 (germline): SGHVS, FNYEAQ. CDR3 coding DNA: TGTGCCAGCAGCCCCCCAAGACCGACAGTAGGCACAGATACGCAGTATTTT. Residues: CASSPPRPTVGTDTQYF. The whole variable domain, remainder taken from reference TRBV7-6 and TRBJ2-3, is GAGVSQSPRYKVTKRGQDVALRCDPISGHVSLYWYRQALGQGPEFLTYFNYEAQQDKSGLPNDRFSAERPEGSISTLTIQRTEQRDSAMYRCASSPPRPTVGTDTQYFGPGTRLTVL.

The table lists this clonotype with a few counts. This chain connects TRBV7-6 to TRBJ1-2; D is unclear. The length of the CDR3 is 14 residues. The V end lost 3 bases, the J end lost 6 bases, and 14 bases lay between the germline ends. The germline gives CDR1 SGHVS, CDR2 FNYEAQ. In nucleotides, the CDR3 is TGTGCCAGCAGCTTCGACGGCACCACTAATGGCTACACCTTC. Its translation: CASSFDGTTNGYTF.

This clonotype was found a few times. The CDR3 DNA is TGTGCCAGTAGTATTTCATTGCAGAGCACAGATACGCAGTATTTT. This codes for CASSISLQSTDTQYF. V and J are TRBV19 and TRBJ2-3; D ambiguous. This CDR3 comprises 15 residues. Germline V gene lookup returns CDR1 LNHDA and CDR2 SQIVND (reference sequence). V lost 3 bases, J lost 0 bases, and 10 bases lay in between. Filled out from reference TRBV19 and TRBJ2-3, the complete variable domain reads DGGITQSPKYLFRKEGQNVTLSCEQNLNHDAMYWYRQDPGQGLRLIYYSQIVNDFQKGDIAEGYSVSREKKESFPLTVTSAQKNPTAFYLCASSISLQSTDTQYFGPGTRLTVL.

This clonotype was seen at least ten times. This chain connects TRBV7-9 to TRBJ2-1; 12 bases are shared with TRBD2. After removal of 5 bases from V and 6 bases from J, the junction contained 8 bases not matched to a gene. CDR3 length: 16 amino acids. Germline V gives CDR1 SEHNR, CDR2 FQNEAQ (reference sequence). CDR3 sequence reads: CASSPGLAGNRNEQFF. In nucleotides, the CDR3 is TGTGCCAGCAGCCCCGGACTAGCGGGGAACCGCAATGAGCAGTTCTTC. Full variable domain (remainder filled in from reference TRBV7-9 and TRBJ2-1): DTGVSQNPRHKITKRGQNVTFRCDPISEHNRLYWYRQTLGQGPEFLTYFQNEAQLEKSRLLSDRFSAERPKGSFSTLEIQRTEQGDSAMYLCASSPGLAGNRNEQFFGPGTRLTVL.

This clonotype was observed a single time. A much larger clone sits a single nucleotide away, making a read error possible. This rearrangement joins TRBV19 to TRBJ2-7, with D perhaps given as TRBD1 or TRBD2 (5 bases each). The germline V gene encodes CDR1 LNHDA and CDR2 SQIVND (reference sequence). The CDR3 covers 15 residues. Deletions cut 5 bases from V and 9 bases from J, with 23 bases between. CDR3 in amino acids: CASSPTGTVLDGQYF. CDR3 coding DNA: TGTGCCAGTAGTCCGACCGGGACGGTCCTAGACGGGCAGTACTTC.

As to this clonotype: This may arise from a read error, as a much more abundant clone is one base away. The chain is built from TRBV28 and TRBJ1-6; 10 bases agree with TRBD1. This CDR3 is built from 17 residues. CDR1 MDHEN and CDR2 SYDVKM come from the germline V gene. In DNA, the CDR3 is TGTGCCAGCAGTTTCCGAGGAGGACAGGGGGTTTTTTCACCCCACCACTTT. As protein: CASSFRGGQGVFSPHHF.

The rearrangement uses TRBV4-1 and TRBJ1-1; 8 bases map to TRBD1. Germline values: CDR1 MGHRA, CDR2 YSYEKL. V gave up 4 bases and J gave up 1 base; unmatched junction bases: 5. There are 15 residues in the CDR3. The CDR3 loop reads CASSPFTGGNTEAFF. DNA of the CDR3: TGCGCCAGCAGCCCCTTTACAGGGGGGAACACTGAAGCTTTCTTT.

As for this clonotype: This clone may be a read error of a much larger clone one base away. The J gene is TRBJ1-1, the V gene TRBV29-1, with TRBD1 as a possible D gene (6 bases). This CDR3 comprises 14 residues. Per the germline V gene, CDR1 is SQVTM and CDR2 is ANQGSEA. CDR3 bases: TGCAGCGTTGAGGGGGGCGCGGGAAACACTGGAGCTTTCTTT. It codes for CSVEGGAGNTGAFF. The full variable domain, with the rest looked up from reference TRBV29-1 and TRBJ1-1, is SAVISQKPSRDICQRGTSLTIQCQVDSQVTMMFWYRQQPGQSLTLIATANQGSEATYESGFVIDKFPISRPNLTFSTLTVSNMSPEDSSIYLCSVEGGAGNTGAFFGQGTRLTVV.

Ten or more counts support this clonotype. V usage is TRBV7-9 and J usage is TRBJ2-3, with 7 bases matching TRBD2. Trimming took 5 bases from V and 4 from J; bases not matched to a gene: 3. The CDR3 consists of 13 residues. CDR1 and CDR2 (germline): SEHNR, FQNEAQ (reference sequence). CDR3 sequence: CASSRRGADTQYF. CDR3 sequence (DNA): TGTGCCAGCAGCCGCCGGGGGGCAGATACGCAGTATTTT.

The gene calls are TRBV7-9 and TRBJ1-1; maybe TRBD1 (5 bases). Deletions cut 2 bases from V and 6 bases from J, with 22 bases between. The length of the CDR3 is 17 residues. The germline V gene has CDR1 SEHNR and CDR2 FQNEAQ (reference sequence). CDR3 sequence reads: CASSLIPGAEPNSEAFF. The CDR3 nucleotides read TGTGCCAGCAGCTTAATACCCGGGGCAGAACCAAACTCTGAAGCTTTCTTT.

This clonotype came up a few times. CDR3 residues: CASSFGSGLSYEQYF. Here the CDR3 DNA reads TGTGCCAGCAGCTTTGGGAGCGGGCTCTCCTACGAGCAGTACTTC. This sequence joins TRBV7-9 and TRBJ2-7; the D gene is possibly TRBD2 (6 bases). Germline assignment: CDR1 SEHNR and CDR2 FQNEAQ (reference sequence). The V gene lost 3 bases and the J gene lost 0 bases, with 12 bases spanning the gap. CDR3 length: 15 amino acids. The whole variable domain, remainder taken from reference TRBV7-9 and TRBJ2-7, is DTGVSQNPRHKITKRGQNVTFRCDPISEHNRLYWYRQTLGQGPEFLTYFQNEAQLEKSRLLSDRFSAERPKGSFSTLEIQRTEQGDSAMYLCASSFGSGLSYEQYFGPGTRLTVT.

A word on this clonotype: An end of the junction differs from the germline gene, which may be a read error. The chain carries TRBV4-3 and TRBJ2-1; D may be TRBD1 (6 bases). Germline V gene lookup returns CDR1 LGHNA and CDR2 YSLEER. The CDR3 covers 14 residues. The chain's CDR3 is CACSPTTQGGQQFF. The CDR3 region has the DNA TGCGCCTGCAGCCCTACCACACAGGGTGGGCAGCAGTTCTTC.

Many counts were recorded for this clonotype. The rearrangement joins TRBV7-9 to TRBJ2-7, with D possibly matching TRBD1 (6 bases). This CDR3 comprises 16 residues. CDR1 is SEHNR and CDR2 is FQNEAQ in the germline V gene (reference sequence). V was pared by 6 bases and J by 3 bases, with 21 bases between. CDR3 in amino acids: CASSSYPTQGIYEQYF. The CDR3 coding sequence is TGTGCCAGCAGTAGCTACCCCACGCAGGGGATCTACGAGCAGTACTTC.

The chain employs TRBV11-2 and TRBJ2-2, with D uncertain. There are 15 residues in the CDR3. The V and J ends lost 1 base and 4 bases respectively, with 10 bases between them. The V gene's germline CDR1 is SGHAT and CDR2 FQNNGV. CDR3 sequence (DNA): TGTGCCAGCAGCTTAGGTCCCTCCCCCACCGGGGAGCTGTTTTTT. It specifies CASSLGPSPTGELFF.

This clonotype was counted a few times. The V and J genes are TRBV5-6 and TRBJ2-7, with 7 bases aligning to TRBD2. This CDR3 contains 16 residues. V lost 4 bases and J lost 4; bases outside the gene matches: 14. The germline gives CDR1 SGHDT, CDR2 YYEEEE. Here the CDR3 DNA reads TGTGCCAGCAGCCTCGTAGTACGGGAGGTATCGTACGAGCAGTACTTC. Translating gives CASSLVVREVSYEQYF.

Of note for this clonotype: A much larger clone differs from this one at a single base, so this may be a read error. This chain joins TRBV7-2 and TRBJ2-3, with 8 bases aligning to TRBD2. In germline, CDR1 is SGHTA, CDR2 FQGNSA. CDR3 length: 14 residues. V lost 6 bases, J lost 4 bases, and 6 bases stayed unmatched. CDR3 protein: CASSTPGGADTQYF. The CDR3 DNA sequence: TGTGCCAGCAGTACCCCGGGAGGGGCAGATACGCAGTATTTT.

This clonotype occurred a few times. This chain joins TRBV20-1 and TRBJ2-7; D is perhaps TRBD1 (5 bases). The CDR3 is made up of 15 amino acids. CDR1 and CDR2 (germline): DFQATT, SNEGSKA (reference sequence). With 0 bases removed from V and 1 base from J, the gap between germline ends came to 13 bases. CDR3 in amino acids: CSARDQGRSSYEQYF. In nucleotides, the CDR3 is TGCAGTGCTAGAGACCAGGGAAGGTCGTCCTACGAGCAGTACTTC.

The CDR3 DNA sequence: TGTGCCAGCAGTGCCGGGACGCTTACCTACGAGCAGTACTTC. Translating it yields CASSAGTLTYEQYF. This chain joins TRBV6-2 or TRBV6-3 and TRBJ2-7; D might be TRBD1 or TRBD2, each matching 5 bases. The germline V and J ends were trimmed by 5 bases and 2 bases, with 13 bases remaining between them. CDR3 length: 14 amino acids. Germline assignment: CDR1 MNHEY and CDR2 SVGEGT.

This clonotype was found a few times. J is TRBJ1-5 and V is TRBV6-2 or TRBV6-3; D perhaps matches TRBD1 (5 bases). CDR3 size: 15 residues. Per the germline V gene, CDR1 is MNHEY and CDR2 is SVGEGT. V was pared by 0 bases and J by 5 bases, with 11 bases between. Here the CDR3 reads CASSYSRRGDQPQHF. CDR3 in DNA: TGTGCCAGCAGTTACTCACGGAGGGGTGATCAGCCCCAGCATTTT.

There are many counts of this clonotype. CDR3 residues: CASSLEYTDTQYF. In nucleotides, the CDR3 is TGTGCCAGCAGCTTGGAGTACACAGATACGCAGTATTTT. The chain uses TRBV5-6 and TRBJ2-3, with D uncertain. Germline CDR1 SGHDT, CDR2 YYEEEE. Trimming took 0 bases from V and 2 from J, leaving 4 bases between them. This CDR3 has 13 amino acids.

This clonotype was counted between two and nine times. V and J are TRBV29-1 and TRBJ2-1, with 7 bases lining up with TRBD2. CDR3 length equals 13 residues. Germline V gene sequence: CDR1 SQVTM, CDR2 ANQGSEA. Trimming at V came to 8 bases and at J to 7 bases, leaving 11 bases not matched to a gene. CDR3 loop: CSPWGGSANEQFF. Written as DNA, the CDR3 is TGCAGCCCCTGGGGGGGGAGTGCTAATGAGCAGTTCTTC.

The rearrangement uses TRBV19 and TRBJ1-2; D is unclear. CDR3 length: 13 residues. Deletions cut 6 bases from V and 3 bases from J, with 11 bases between. Germline CDR1 is LNHDA and CDR2 is SQIVND (reference sequence). CDR3 bases: TGTGCCAGTAGCCCCCCGGCAGACTATGGCTACACCTTC. It is translated as CASSPPADYGYTF.

The sample holds many counts of this clonotype. V and J are TRBV7-8 and TRBJ2-3; unclear D gene. The germline V gene encodes CDR1 SGHVS and CDR2 FQNEAQ. The V gene lost 1 base and the J gene lost 4 bases, with 6 bases spanning the gap. CDR3 length: 13 amino acids. The CDR3 is CASSLVFPDTQYF. CDR3 DNA sequence: TGTGCCAGCAGCTTAGTTTTCCCAGATACGCAGTATTTT.